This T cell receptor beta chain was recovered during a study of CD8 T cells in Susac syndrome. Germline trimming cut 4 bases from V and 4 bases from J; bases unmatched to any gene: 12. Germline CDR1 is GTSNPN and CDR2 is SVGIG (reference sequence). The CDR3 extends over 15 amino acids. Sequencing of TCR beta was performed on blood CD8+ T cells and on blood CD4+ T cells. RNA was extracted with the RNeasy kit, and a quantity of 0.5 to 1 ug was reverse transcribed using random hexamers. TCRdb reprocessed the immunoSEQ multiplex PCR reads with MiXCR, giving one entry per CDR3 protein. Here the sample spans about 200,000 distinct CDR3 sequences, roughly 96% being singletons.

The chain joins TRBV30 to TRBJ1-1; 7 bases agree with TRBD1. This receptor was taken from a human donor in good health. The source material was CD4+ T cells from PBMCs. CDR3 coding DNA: TGTGCCTGGAAGTTTACCGGGACAGTGGGCACTGAAGCTTTCTTT. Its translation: CAWKFTGTVGTEAFF.